The source of this T cell receptor (beta chain) is a study of neoadjuvant nivolumab and ipilimumab in lung cancer. Germline assignment: CDR1 SGHVS and CDR2 FQNEAQ. The V segment lost 5 bases and the J segment 4 bases; nucleotides outside the gene matches: 5. The CDR3 consists of 15 residues. Sequencing used immunoSEQ multiplex PCR; TCRdb keeps in-frame clones, though not all of them. The sample contains approximately 29,000 clones, approximately 90% of which appear only once. Only a few counts were recorded for this clone. Its antigen is undetermined. Study observations and caveats: Only a single major-pathologic-response sample was available for clonality analysis.

The chain is built from TRBV7-8 and TRBJ2-3, with 11 bases lining up with TRBD2. Material: peripheral blood, obtained after neoadjuvant nivolumab, alone or with ipilimumab, at or shortly before surgery. The clonotype comes from an adult with non-small cell lung cancer. The CDR3 is CASSGSTSGADTQYF. Here the CDR3 DNA reads TGTGCCAGCAGCGGATCGACTAGCGGGGCAGATACGCAGTATTTT.